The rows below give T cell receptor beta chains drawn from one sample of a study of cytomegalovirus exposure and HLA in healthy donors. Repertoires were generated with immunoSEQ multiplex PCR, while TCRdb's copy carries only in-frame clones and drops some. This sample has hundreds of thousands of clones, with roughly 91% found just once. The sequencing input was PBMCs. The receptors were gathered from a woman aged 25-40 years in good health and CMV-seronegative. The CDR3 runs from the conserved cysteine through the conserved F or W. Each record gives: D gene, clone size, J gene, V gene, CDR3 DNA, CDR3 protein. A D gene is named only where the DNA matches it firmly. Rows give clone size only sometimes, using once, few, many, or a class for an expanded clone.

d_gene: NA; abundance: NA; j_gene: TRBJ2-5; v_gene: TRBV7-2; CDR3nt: TGTGCCAGCAGCTTAGCCGGGGGACTGCAAGAGACCCAGTACTTC; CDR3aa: CASSLAGGLQETQYF
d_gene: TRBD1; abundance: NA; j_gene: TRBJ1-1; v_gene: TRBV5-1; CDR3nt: TGCGCCAGCAGCTTTGGACAGGCCACTGAAGCTTTCTTT; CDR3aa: CASSFGQATEAFF
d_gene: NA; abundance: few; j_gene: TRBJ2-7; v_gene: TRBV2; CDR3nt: TGTGCCAGCAGTGGGGGCGGGGGCGTCTTC; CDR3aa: CASSGGGGVF
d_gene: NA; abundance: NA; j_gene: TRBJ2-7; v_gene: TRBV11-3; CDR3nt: TGTGCCAGCAGCTACTCCTACGAGCAGTACTTC; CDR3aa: CASSYSYEQYF
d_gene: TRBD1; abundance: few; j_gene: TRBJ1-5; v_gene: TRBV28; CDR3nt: TGTGCCAGCAGTCCAAACCGGGACAGGGGGCCTACTATTCATCCCCAGCATTTT; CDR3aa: CASSPNRDRGPTIHPQHF
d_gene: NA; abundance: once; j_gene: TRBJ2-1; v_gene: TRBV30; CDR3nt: TGTGCCTGGAGTAACTGGATCTCCTACAATGAGCAGTTCTTC; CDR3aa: CAWSNWISYNEQFF
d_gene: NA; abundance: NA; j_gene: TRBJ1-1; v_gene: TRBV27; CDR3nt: TGTGCCAGCGGATATGATGGCCCTGAAGCTTTCTTT; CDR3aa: CASGYDGPEAFF
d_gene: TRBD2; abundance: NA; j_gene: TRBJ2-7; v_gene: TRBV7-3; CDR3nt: TGTGCCAGCAGCACTACGAGCGGGAGATTTTCCTACGAGCAGTACTTC; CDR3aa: CASSTTSGRFSYEQYF
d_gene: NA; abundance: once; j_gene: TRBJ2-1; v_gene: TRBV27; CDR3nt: TGTGCCAGCAGACTCCCCGGCGGTGAGCAGTTCTTC; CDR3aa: CASRLPGGEQFF
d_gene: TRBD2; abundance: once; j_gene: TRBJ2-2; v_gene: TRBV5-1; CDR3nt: TGCGCCAGCAAGTTAGCGGGAGGGGCCGGGGAGCTGTTTTTT; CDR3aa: CASKLAGGAGELFF
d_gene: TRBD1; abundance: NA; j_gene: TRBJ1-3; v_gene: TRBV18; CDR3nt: TGTGCCAGCTCACCAAAGAGGACAGGGGAGATAAACCCTGGAAACACCATATATTTT; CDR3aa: CASSPKRTGEINPGNTIYF
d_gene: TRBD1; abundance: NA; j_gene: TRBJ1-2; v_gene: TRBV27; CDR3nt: TGTGCCAGCAGTCCAGGGGGCACTAACTATGGCTACACCTTC; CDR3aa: CASSPGGTNYGYTF
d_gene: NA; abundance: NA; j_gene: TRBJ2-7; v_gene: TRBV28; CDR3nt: TGTGCCAGCACGCGTCAGGGGGGGTACGAGCAGTACTTC; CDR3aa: CASTRQGGYEQYF
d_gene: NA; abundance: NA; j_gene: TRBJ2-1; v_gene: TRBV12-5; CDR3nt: TGTGCTAGTGGTTTGTCGCTGGGACTGGGACAGGAGCAGTTCTTC; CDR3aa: CASGLSLGLGQEQFF
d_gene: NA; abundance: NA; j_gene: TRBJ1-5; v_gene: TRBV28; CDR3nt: TGTGCCAGTATCTCGGGAGTACGGGGCAATCAGCCCCAGCATTTT; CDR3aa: CASISGVRGNQPQHF
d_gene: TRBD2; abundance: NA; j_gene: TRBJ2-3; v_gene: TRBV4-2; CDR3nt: TGTGCCAGCAGCCAATTAGCGGGAGATACGCAGTATTTT; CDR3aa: CASSQLAGDTQYF
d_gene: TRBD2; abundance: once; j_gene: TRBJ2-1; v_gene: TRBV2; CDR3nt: TGTGCCAGCAGGGACTGGGGGACTAGCAATGAGCAGTTCTTC; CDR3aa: CASRDWGTSNEQFF
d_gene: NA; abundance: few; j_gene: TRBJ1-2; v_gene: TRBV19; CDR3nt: TGTGCCAGTGGAGCAACGGGAGGATATGGCTACACCTTC; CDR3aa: CASGATGGYGYTF
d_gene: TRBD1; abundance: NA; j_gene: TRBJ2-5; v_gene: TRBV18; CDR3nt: TGTGCCAGCTCAGAAGGACAGGGAGAGACCCAGTACTTC; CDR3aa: CASSEGQGETQYF
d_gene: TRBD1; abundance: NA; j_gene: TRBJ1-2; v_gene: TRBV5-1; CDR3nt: TGCGCCAGCAGCCCCACACAGGGGGCATCACCTAACTATGGCTACACCTTC; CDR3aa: CASSPTQGASPNYGYTF
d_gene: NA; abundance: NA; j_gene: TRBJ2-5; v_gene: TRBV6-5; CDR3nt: TGTGCCAGCAGTTGGGGGGCCCAAGAGACCCAGTACTTC; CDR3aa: CASSWGAQETQYF
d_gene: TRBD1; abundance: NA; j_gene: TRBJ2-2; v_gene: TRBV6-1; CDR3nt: TGTGCCAGCAGTGGGACAGGGGTGGCGACCGGGGAGCTGTTTTTT; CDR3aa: CASSGTGVATGELFF
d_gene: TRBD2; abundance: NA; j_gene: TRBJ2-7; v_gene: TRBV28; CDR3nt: TGTGCCAGCAGTCCTAGCGGGAGGGCCGGCGAGCAGTACTTC; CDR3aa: CASSPSGRAGEQYF
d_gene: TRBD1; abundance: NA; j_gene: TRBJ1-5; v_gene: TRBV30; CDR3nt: TGTGCCTGGAGTGGACAGGGGGGAAATCAGCCCCAGCATTTT; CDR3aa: CAWSGQGGNQPQHF
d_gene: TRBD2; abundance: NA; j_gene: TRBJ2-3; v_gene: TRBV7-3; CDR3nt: TGTGCCAGCAGCCTGGCTAGCGGGAGAGGGTTGGATACGCAGTATTTT; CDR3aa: CASSLASGRGLDTQYF
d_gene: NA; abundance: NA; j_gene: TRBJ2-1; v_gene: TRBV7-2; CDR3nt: TGTGCCAGCAGCTTAGGTATTGGGCGGGGTTCCAATGAGCAGTTCTTC; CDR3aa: CASSLGIGRGSNEQFF
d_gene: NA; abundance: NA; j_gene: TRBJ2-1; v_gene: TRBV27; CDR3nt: TGTGCCAGCAGTTTAACGTTTAATGAGCAGTTCTTC; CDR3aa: CASSLTFNEQFF
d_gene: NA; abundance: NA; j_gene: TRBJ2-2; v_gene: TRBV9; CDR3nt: TGTGCCAGCAGCACAACAGGGACCCCCGGGGAGCTGTTTTTT; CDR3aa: CASSTTGTPGELFF
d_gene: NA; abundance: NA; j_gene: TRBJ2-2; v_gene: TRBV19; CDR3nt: TGTGCCAGTAGGTTGTGGGGAGAGGGGGCCGGGGAGCTGTTTTTT; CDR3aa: CASRLWGEGAGELFF
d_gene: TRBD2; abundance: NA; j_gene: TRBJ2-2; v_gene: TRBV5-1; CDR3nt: TGCGCCAGCGGACTAGCGGGAAATGGCGGGGAGCTGTTTTTT; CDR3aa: CASGLAGNGGELFF
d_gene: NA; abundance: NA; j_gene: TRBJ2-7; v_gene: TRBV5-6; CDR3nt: TGTGCCAGCAGCTTGACAGCTAACTACGAGCAGTACTTC; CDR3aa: CASSLTANYEQYF
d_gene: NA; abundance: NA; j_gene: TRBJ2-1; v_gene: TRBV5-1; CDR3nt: TGCGCCAGCAGCTTGGAGCGGAACTACAATGAGCAGTTCTTC; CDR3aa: CASSLERNYNEQFF
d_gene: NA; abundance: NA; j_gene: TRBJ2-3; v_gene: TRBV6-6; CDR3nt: TGTGCCAGCAGTTATGCTGTAGATACGCAGTATTTT; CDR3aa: CASSYAVDTQYF
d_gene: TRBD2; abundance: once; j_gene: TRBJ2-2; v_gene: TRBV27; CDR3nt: TGTGCCAGCGGCCCGGGACTAGCTCCGGGGGAGCTGTTTTTT; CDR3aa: CASGPGLAPGELFF
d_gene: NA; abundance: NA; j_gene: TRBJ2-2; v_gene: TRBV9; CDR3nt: TGTGCCAGCAGCGGACGAACCGTTAGCGGACGGAACACCGGGGAGCTGTTTTTT; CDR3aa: CASSGRTVSGRNTGELFF
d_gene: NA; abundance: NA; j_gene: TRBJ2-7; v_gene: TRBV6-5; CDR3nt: TGTGCCAGCAGTTACGAGGGACCGGGCGAGCAGTACTTC; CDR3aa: CASSYEGPGEQYF
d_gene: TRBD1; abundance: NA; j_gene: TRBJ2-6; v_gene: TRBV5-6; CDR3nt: TGTGCCAGCAGCCAAACAGGGGCCGGGGCCAACGTCCTGACTTTC; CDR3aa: CASSQTGAGANVLTF
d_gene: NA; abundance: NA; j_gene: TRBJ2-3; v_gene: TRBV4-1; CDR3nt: TGCGCCAGCAGCCAAGCTGTGAACCCAGATACGCAGTATTTT; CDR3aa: CASSQAVNPDTQYF
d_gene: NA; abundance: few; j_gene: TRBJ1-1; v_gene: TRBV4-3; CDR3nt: TGCGCCAGCAGCCGGTCCAGAGTGGGTGGCACTGAAGCTTTCTTT; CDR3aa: CASSRSRVGGTEAFF
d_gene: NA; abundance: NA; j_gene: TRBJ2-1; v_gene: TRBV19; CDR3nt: TGTGCCAGTACCCTTTCCCGAGACTACAATGAGCAGTTCTTC; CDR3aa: CASTLSRDYNEQFF